The 28 T cell receptor beta chains given below trace back to one sample, sequenced in a study of Tregs in tolerant kidney transplant recipients. Method: immunoSEQ multiplex PCR; TCRdb's copy keeps in-frame clones and lacks some. The sample lists about 240,000 clones, 80% to 85% occurring once. Sequenced: CD4+ T cells from blood. These receptors all come from a human donor in good health.

The V and J genes are TRBV11-2 and TRBJ1-2; D gene uncertain. V dropped 6 bases and J dropped 5 bases, with 13 bases sitting between them. Per the germline V gene, CDR1 is SGHAT and CDR2 is FQNNGV. CDR3 length equals 13 residues. CDR3 region: CASRDTVGYGYTF. CDR3 DNA sequence: TGTGCCAGCAGAGACACAGTTGGATATGGCTACACCTTC.

The chain recombines TRBV6-1 with TRBJ2-7, with 7 nucleotides matching TRBD1. V dropped 7 bases and J dropped 3; count of bases not matched to a gene: 9. The CDR3 contains 14 residues. Germline CDR1 MNHNS, CDR2 SASEGT. The CDR3 here is CASKVRTGVYEQYF. CDR3 DNA sequence: TGTGCCAGCAAGGTGAGAACAGGGGTCTACGAGCAGTACTTC.

The chain uses TRBV4-2 and TRBJ2-7; D possibly corresponds to TRBD2 (6 bases). Germline values: CDR1 LGHNA, CDR2 YNFKEQ. The CDR3 loop spans 16 amino acids. V dropped 5 bases and J dropped 0 bases, with 17 bases sitting between them. The CDR3 DNA is TGTGCCAGCAGCTCTCAGAGGAGGGGAAGCTCCTACGAGCAGTACTTC. It is translated as CASSSQRRGSSYEQYF.

This clone has only a few counts. This sequence joins TRBV5-1 and TRBJ1-1; D may be TRBD1 (5 bases). The CDR3 consists of 14 residues. Germline-derived CDR1 and CDR2 are SGHRS and YFSETQ. Trimming took off 4 bases at V and 7 bases at J, with 17 bases between the two ends. The CDR3 loop reads CASSLDGGRSEAFF. As DNA, the CDR3 is TGCGCCAGCAGCCTGGATGGGGGGAGGAGTGAAGCTTTCTTT. The variable domain in full, with the rest retrieved from reference TRBV5-1 and TRBJ1-1, is KAGVTQTPRYLIKTRGQQVTLSCSPISGHRSVSWYQQTPGQGLQFLFEYFSETQRNKGNFPGRFSGRQFSNSRSEMNVSTLELGDSALYLCASSLDGGRSEAFFGQGTRLTVV.

This sequence joins TRBV20-1 and TRBJ1-4; D uncertain. V lost 4 bases and J 8 bases, leaving 8 bases between the germline ends. Germline V CDR1 and CDR2: DFQATT, SNEGSKA (reference sequence). This CDR3 region has 11 residues. In nucleotides, the CDR3 is TGCAGTGCTACGCCTCGCGAAAAACTGTTTTTT. Protein sequence: CSATPREKLFF.

This CDR3 reads CASSAGTGTNQPQHF. The CDR3, as DNA: TGTGCCAGCAGTGCGGGGACAGGAACTAATCAGCCCCAGCATTTT. This rearrangement joins TRBV6-5 to TRBJ1-5, with 8 positions matching TRBD1. Germline CDR1 reads MNHEY; CDR2 reads SVGAGI. The CDR3 runs 15 residues. V shed 5 bases and J 4 bases; nucleotides not matched to a gene: 7.

The chain carries TRBV4-2 and TRBJ1-1; 10 nucleotides line up with TRBD1. Germline V gene data show CDR1 as LGHNA and CDR2 as YNFKEQ. With V trimmed by 3 bases and J by 4 bases, 5 bases remained unmatched. This CDR3 is built from 15 residues. In DNA, the CDR3 is TGTGCCAGCAGCCAGGACTGGACAGGGGGCACTGAAGCTTTCTTT. Its translation is CASSQDWTGGTEAFF.

The chain links TRBV7-3 to TRBJ2-7, with D maybe TRBD1 (6 bases). V was shortened by 5 bases and J by 0 bases, with 11 bases between the two germline ends. Germline V gene data show CDR1 as SGHTA and CDR2 as FQGTGA. This CDR3 is 14 amino acids long. The CDR3 reads CASSRDINSYEQYF. In DNA form, the CDR3 reads TGTGCCAGCAGCCGGGACATAAACTCCTACGAGCAGTACTTC.

The chain uses TRBV9 and TRBJ1-6; the match to TRBD1 covers 7 bases. The CDR3 is 17 residues long. V was pared by 3 bases and J by 9 bases, with 15 bases of the junction left unmatched. Germline V CDR1 and CDR2: SGDLS, YYNGEE. CDR3 region: CASSAGPAGTDSSPLHF. Here the CDR3 DNA reads TGTGCCAGCAGCGCTGGACCCGCCGGGACAGATTCTTCACCCCTCCACTTT.

The rearrangement links TRBV7-8 to TRBJ2-5; 13 bases map to TRBD2. The CDR3 covers 16 residues. J lost 5 bases, V lost 5 bases, and 8 bases had no gene match. Germline CDR1 and CDR2: SGHVS and FQNEAQ. DNA of the CDR3: TGTGCCAGCAGCCTACGACTAGCGGGAGGCCTGGAGACCCAGTACTTC. Translation gives CASSLRLAGGLETQYF.

J is TRBJ2-1 and V is TRBV11-2, with D unresolved. The CDR3 has 12 amino acids. V lost 7 bases and J 4 bases, leaving 8 bases between the germline ends. The germline V gene encodes CDR1 SGHAT and CDR2 FQNNGV. CDR3 nucleotide sequence: TGTGCCAGCACAGCTCGGTACAATGAGCAGTTCTTC. This gives the protein CASTARYNEQFF.

Details on this clone: Other DNA sequences in the same sample also yield this CDR3. This sequence joins TRBV2 and TRBJ1-1; D gene uncertain. Germline V gives CDR1 SNHLY, CDR2 FYNNEI. The CDR3 has 14 amino acids. The V end lost 7 bases, the J end lost 3 bases, and 15 bases lay between the germline ends. CDR3 in DNA: TGTGCCAGCACGACCACCCAGGTACACACTGAAGCTTTCTTT. This translates into CASTTTQVHTEAFF. The variable domain in full, with the rest retrieved from reference TRBV2 and TRBJ1-1, is EPEVTQTPSHQVTQMGQEVILRCVPISNHLYFYWYRQILGQKVEFLVSFYNNEISEKSEIFDDQFSVERPDGSNFTLKIRSTKLEDSAMYFCASTTTQVHTEAFFGQGTRLTVV.

The J gene is TRBJ2-5, the V gene TRBV7-9, with D tentatively TRBD1 or TRBD2 (7 bases each). The CDR3 has 12 amino acids. The V gene lost 10 bases and the J gene lost 4 bases, with 13 bases spanning the gap. Per germline, CDR1 SEHNR and CDR2 FQNEAQ (reference sequence). Written as DNA, the CDR3 is TGTGCCAACGACAGGGAGGGAGAGACCCAGTACTTC. It translates to CANDREGETQYF.

The chain recombines TRBV11-1 with TRBJ2-7, with 8 bases lining up with TRBD1. J gave up 0 bases and V 6 bases, and 4 bases lay outside the gene matches. Germline CDR1 SGHAT, CDR2 FQDESV (reference sequence). The CDR3 loop spans 14 amino acids. CDR3 loop: CASSIQGASYEQYF. CDR3 in DNA: TGTGCCAGCAGTATCCAGGGGGCCTCCTACGAGCAGTACTTC.

This clone occurred once. The rearrangement uses TRBV10-1 and TRBJ2-2; D remains unclear. V shed 4 bases and J shed 4 bases, with 7 bases lying between them. CDR1 WNHNN and CDR2 SYGVQD come from the germline V gene (reference sequence). The CDR3 is 13 residues long. CDR3 bases: TGCGCCAGCAGTGTACGAACCACCGGGGAGCTGTTTTTT. It encodes CASSVRTTGELFF.

The chain has TRBV2 and TRBJ2-1; weak D call: TRBD1 (5 bases). Germline CDR1 is SNHLY and CDR2 is FYNNEI. V lost 2 bases, J lost 2 bases, and 13 bases lay in between. CDR3 length equals 16 residues. This CDR3 reads CASSEQGHSPYNEQFF. The CDR3 DNA sequence: TGTGCCAGCAGTGAACAGGGTCACAGCCCCTACAATGAGCAGTTCTTC. Variable domain in full (rest from reference TRBV2 and TRBJ2-1): EPEVTQTPSHQVTQMGQEVILRCVPISNHLYFYWYRQILGQKVEFLVSFYNNEISEKSEIFDDQFSVERPDGSNFTLKIRSTKLEDSAMYFCASSEQGHSPYNEQFFGPGTRLTVL.

The chain joins TRBV5-6 to TRBJ1-6; D possibly corresponds to TRBD1 (5 bases). This CDR3 region has 16 residues. CDR1 and CDR2 (germline): SGHDT, YYEEEE. V lost 1 base to trimming and J lost 5 bases, with 13 bases between them. The chain's CDR3 is CASSLSGFRNNSPLHF. The CDR3 nucleotides are TGTGCCAGCAGCTTGTCAGGGTTCCGAAATAATTCACCCCTCCACTTT.

The chain carries TRBV19 and TRBJ2-7; the D gene could be TRBD1 or TRBD2 (7 bases each). Germline assignment: CDR1 LNHDA and CDR2 SQIVND (reference sequence). The CDR3 length is 16 residues. Trimming took 6 bases from V and 4 from J, leaving 22 bases between them. The CDR3 region is CASSPRARGGLYEQYF. In DNA form, the CDR3 reads TGTGCCAGTAGCCCTAGGGCCAGGGGGGGACTTTACGAGCAGTACTTC. Using reference TRBV19 and TRBJ2-7 for the parts outside the CDR3, the full variable domain is DGGITQSPKYLFRKEGQNVTLSCEQNLNHDAMYWYRQDPGQGLRLIYYSQIVNDFQKGDIAEGYSVSREKKESFPLTVTSAQKNPTAFYLCASSPRARGGLYEQYFGPGTRLTVT.

This chain connects TRBV5-4 to TRBJ2-1, with 8 bases that match TRBD2. The CDR3 totals 14 residues. The J segment lost 3 bases and the V segment lost 4 bases, leaving 3 bases of the junction unmatched. Per germline, CDR1 SGHNT and CDR2 YYREEE (reference sequence). The CDR3 DNA sequence: TGTGCCAGCAGCCCCGGGACTAGCTACAATGAGCAGTTCTTC. Residues: CASSPGTSYNEQFF.

The chain is built from TRBV25-1 and TRBJ1-1; perhaps TRBD1 as D (6 bases). The V end was cut by 3 bases, the J end by 5 bases, with 10 bases between. The germline V gene has CDR1 MGHDK and CDR2 SYGVNS. The length of the CDR3 is 13 residues. CDR3 residues: CASSDRGRTEAFF. In nucleotides, the CDR3 is TGTGCCAGCAGTGACAGGGGTAGGACTGAAGCTTTCTTT.

J is TRBJ2-5 and V is TRBV13, with 10 bases aligning to TRBD2. Germline trimming cut 5 bases from V and 5 bases from J; bases unmatched to any gene: 8. Per the germline V gene, CDR1 is PRHDT and CDR2 is FYEKMQ (reference sequence). The CDR3 has 15 residues. CDR3 sequence reads: CASSIQRGGRETQYF. The CDR3 bases are TGTGCCAGCAGCATTCAGCGGGGGGGCCGTGAGACCCAGTACTTC. The variable domain in full, completed from reference TRBV13 and TRBJ2-5, reads AAGVIQSPRHLIKEKRETATLKCYPIPRHDTVYWYQQGPGQDPQFLISFYEKMQSDKGSIPDRFSAQQFSDYHSELNMSSLELGDSALYFCASSIQRGGRETQYFGPGTRLLVL.

The rearrangement uses TRBV2 and TRBJ1-2, with D maybe TRBD1 (6 bases). Trimming left V 6 bases short and J 2 bases short, with 16 bases between. The CDR3 contains 15 residues. CDR1 and CDR2 (germline): SNHLY, FYNNEI. The CDR3 DNA reads TGTGCCAGCAGCATTACGAGGGACACAAACTATGGCTACACCTTC. Its translation is CASSITRDTNYGYTF.

V gene TRBV11-3 combines with J gene TRBJ2-5; TRBD1 matches at 9 bases. Matching the DNA end better, TRBJ2-7 makes the J call doubtful. This CDR3 has 19 residues. Germline V lookup: CDR1 SGHNT, CDR2 YENEEA. CDR3 protein: CASTLGAGQGGSSAYEQYF. CDR3 DNA: TGTGCCAGCACACTAGGAGCGGGACAGGGTGGGTCTAGCGCCTACGAGCAGTACTTC.

The genes are TRBV11-2 and TRBJ2-6; TRBD1 agrees at 10 bases. The CDR3 spans 16 residues. J gave up 4 bases and V 3 bases, and 3 bases lay outside the gene matches. CDR1 and CDR2 (germline): SGHAT, FQNNGV. The CDR3 loop reads CASSLGQGPGANVLTF. For the CDR3, the DNA is TGTGCCAGCAGCTTGGGACAGGGGCCCGGGGCCAACGTCCTGACTTTC. The entire variable domain, with the rest obtained from reference TRBV11-2 and TRBJ2-6, is as follows: EAGVAQSPRYKIIEKRQSVAFWCNPISGHATLYWYQQILGQGPKLLIQFQNNGVVDDSQLPKDRFSAERLKGVDSTLKIQPAKLEDSAVYLCASSLGQGPGANVLTFGAGSRLTVL.

The chain recombines TRBV7-6 with TRBJ2-1; 14 bases fit TRBD2. The CDR3 totals 16 residues. With 5 bases clipped from V and 8 bases from J, the junction kept 8 bases outside the gene matches. The V gene's germline CDR1 is SGHVS and CDR2 FNYEAQ. Here the CDR3 DNA reads TGTGCCAGCAGCGCTAGGACTAGCGGGGGGATAGATGAGCAGTTCTTC. This gives the protein CASSARTSGGIDEQFF.

The chain links TRBV5-6 to TRBJ1-1, with 7 bases aligning to TRBD1. CDR3 length: 17 residues. Germline CDR1 reads SGHDT; CDR2 reads YYEEEE. V was clipped by 0 bases and J by 0 bases; unmatched bases: 8. The DNA for the CDR3 is TGTGCCAGCAGCTTGGCTCGGGACAGTTTTATGAACACTGAAGCTTTCTTT. Protein sequence: CASSLARDSFMNTEAFF. Based on the CDR3 plus reference TRBV5-6 and TRBJ1-1, the full variable domain is DAGVTQSPTHLIKTRGQQVTLRCSPKSGHDTVSWYQQALGQGPQFIFQYYEEEERQRGNFPDRFSGHQFPNYSSELNVNALLLGDSALYLCASSLARDSFMNTEAFFGQGTRLTVV.

J is TRBJ1-2 and V is TRBV15; 9 positions agree with TRBD1. Trimming at V came to 4 bases and at J to 10 bases, leaving 10 bases not matched to a gene. The CDR3 runs 14 residues. Germline V gene data show CDR1 as LNHNV and CDR2 as YYDKDF (reference sequence). The CDR3 reads CATSTNPGQGDYTF. The DNA for the CDR3 is TGTGCCACCAGCACGAATCCGGGACAGGGCGACTACACCTTC.

This clone was seen more than once but under ten times. Here the CDR3 reads CASSERRYVNTEAFF. CDR3 DNA sequence: TGTGCCAGCAGTGAAAGGCGGTATGTGAACACTGAAGCTTTCTTT. This rearrangement joins TRBV6-1 to TRBJ1-1; D gene ambiguous. Trimming cost V 2 bases and J 0 bases, with 10 bases left between them. CDR1 and CDR2 from the germline V gene are MNHNS and SASEGT. The CDR3 extends over 15 amino acids.